What follows are 4 T cell receptor beta chains derived from one specimen sequenced in a study of T cell responses to AZD1222 COVID-19 vaccine. TCRdb's table, derived via immunoSEQ multiplex PCR, lists solely in-frame clones and lacks some. The profile shows about 88,000 clones, roughly 91% of them singletons. Material: peripheral blood, obtained 28 days after the second AZD1222 dose. These receptors originate from an adult who received the AZD1222 COVID-19 vaccine.

This chain connects TRBV9 to TRBJ1-1; D remains unclear. Germline-derived CDR1 and CDR2 are SGDLS and YYNGEE. There are 12 residues in the CDR3. V dropped 2 bases and J dropped 4 bases, with 6 bases sitting between them. For the CDR3, the DNA is TGTGCCAGCAGCGTTGGCGGCACTGAAGCTTTCTTT. This translates into CASSVGGTEAFF.

This clone has just one count. The V call is TRBV21-1, the J call TRBJ2-5; the table's D gene call, TRBD2, was not cross checked with the DNA. TRBV21-1 is reported as a pseudogene. This CDR3 is 15 amino acids long. The CDR3 spells CASSELAGSQETQYF. CDR3 nucleotides: TGTGCCAGCAGCGAACTAGCGGGGTCCCAAGAGACCCAGTACTTC.

This clone came up a few times. This chain joins TRBV4-1 and TRBJ2-5; D is perhaps TRBD1 or TRBD2 (5 bases each). This CDR3 is 14 amino acids long. Germline values: CDR1 MGHRA, CDR2 YSYEKL. The V and J ends lost 0 bases and 4 bases respectively, with 9 bases between them. Here the CDR3 DNA reads TGCGCCAGCAGCCAAGAATATGGGGGAGAGACCCAGTACTTC. It encodes CASSQEYGGETQYF.

The V call is TRBV10-3, the J call TRBJ1-1; no reliable D call. Trimming took off 3 bases at V and 1 base at J, with 6 bases between the two ends. CDR1 ENHRY and CDR2 SYGVKD come from the germline V gene. CDR3 size: 13 residues. The CDR3 DNA follows: TGTGCCATCAGTGAAAGAGGGAACACTGAAGCTTTCTTT. This sequence encodes CAISERGNTEAFF.